The entry that follows covers one T cell receptor (beta chain) sequence. This clone appeared a few times. Its recognized antigen is unknown. No clone much larger than this one lies a single base away; base qualities are absent. The data belong to a study of CD8+ T cells in alopecia areata (dated by TCRdb to the late 2010s). General notes on the study: Treated patients were enrolled in an open-label pilot trial of oral tofacitinib, 5 to 10 mg twice daily, for moderate-to-severe alopecia areata. Tofacitinib was given for 6 to 18 months, followed by 6 months of follow-up off drug to assess delayed response and recurrence. For the treated patients, the SALT score, which quantifies what percentage of scalp surface area is affected, served as the measure of disease severity. The study used high-throughput TCRbeta sequencing to examine T cell clonal expansion in alopecia areata, in both the C3H/HeJ mouse model and human patients. Scalp tissue and sorted CD4+ and CD8+ peripheral blood T cells from patchy and totalis/universalis alopecia areata patients and from healthy controls were covered by human TCRbeta sequencing. Tofacitinib-treated patients had biopsies at baseline and at 4 and 24 weeks of treatment, with a later scalp biopsy in several patients. Scalp clonality was compared among normal scalp (n=4), patchy alopecia areata scalp (n=8), and alopecia totalis/universalis scalp (n=8). RNA was obtained with the PAXgene miRNA kit for fixed scalp, the miRNeasy kit for PBMCs, and the RNeasy kit for mouse skin. Amplification of TCRbeta CDR3 regions was done by immunoSEQ multiplex PCR using 35 Vbeta forward primers and 13 Jbeta reverse primers.

Libraries were built with the immunoSEQ multiplex PCR assay. RNA was extracted from all samples and reverse transcribed into cDNA, which served as template for TCR sequencing. First-strand cDNA was synthesized with SuperScript III using a 2:1 mix of oligo-dT and random hexamers. A synthetic immune receptor repertoire was used to assess amplification bias, and residual bias was removed computationally. On the authors' methods: Raw reads were preprocessed for error removal, and CDR3 was defined according to IMGT conventions as running from the conserved cysteine to phenylalanine. Clonality was computed as 1 minus the Shannon entropy, with the entropy normalized by log2 of the number of productive unique TCRs. Whether scalp clones were CD4 or CD8 was inferred by matching scalp TCRbeta sequences against CD4 and CD8 repertoires sorted from blood. TCRdb took this table from immuneACCESS and kept in-frame rearrangements with V and J called. Such tables lack part of the clones; where checked against another copy, unresolved V genes explain under half of the gap, and the rest is unexplained. V, J and clone size derive from that table, while D and trimming were established from the DNA sequence. Here the sample has more than 100,000 clones; 53% occur a single time. About 0.5% of the sample comes from the top ten.

The time point label here, explained by the study, means: approximately 4 weeks on oral tofacitinib. Per the publication, the treatment or condition label means: oral pan-JAK inhibitor, 5-10 mg twice daily. Lesional scalp punch biopsies and peripheral blood were obtained from alopecia areata patients. PBMCs were isolated by density centrifugation and stained for CD3, CD4 and CD8, after which CD4+ and CD8+ T cells were sorted on a FACSAria. Broader findings and caveats from the paper: Higher clonality and more expanded CD8+ clones were observed in lesional scalp than in normal scalp, particularly in alopecia totalis/universalis, a finding suggestive of antigenic drive. Tofacitinib significantly lowered scalp clonality and the number of expanded CD8+ clones among the top 100 scalp clones. During tofacitinib treatment, many expanded lesional clones stuck around in both scalp and blood, and this persistence may partly explain why relapse happens after treatment is stopped. Because the treated cohort was small and had only one nonresponder, larger studies are needed to examine links between baseline CD8+ expansion and response. Scalp TCR repertoire analysis is complicated because resident alphabeta T cells in normal human skin are also sequenced, whereas mouse skin is dominated by gammadelta T cells. Shared TCR sequences between patients were less evident than in mice, which may be partly attributable to HLA diversity in the patient population.

CDR1 and CDR2 (SGHNT, YYREEE) derive from the germline V gene (reference sequence). The CDR3 goes from the cysteine to the phenylalanine over 12 residues. The entry retains the CDR3 DNA only, 36 bases that are in frame from base 1. V loses 6 bases of germline sequence and J loses 5 bases, and the interval between the two ends is 8 bases. This receptor chain uses TRBV5-4 and TRBJ2-2; confidence is insufficient to name the D gene. The TCR was taken from a human donor with alopecia areata. Sample: CD4+ T cells sorted from blood, taken at week 4, from a patient treated with tofacitinib. The CDR3 has the sequence CASTLLTGELFF. The DNA sequence is TGTGCCAGCACCCTTCTTACCGGGGAGCTGTTTTTT.